Shown below are 6 T cell receptor beta chains from a single sample sequenced in a study of blood T cells in healthy people across ages. Next came a second PCR, run for about 6 to 12 cycles, which used a sample-barcoded 5' primer along with a J-beta primer mix. Each CDR3 protein is one row after TCRdb ran MiXCR on the 5' RACE reads. The sample contains 800,000 to 950,000 distinct CDR3 sequences, 25% to 30% of which appear only once. The same sample was also used in a study of T cells of mothers and their children.

The sequenced material came from blood. Receptor source: a woman in her forties in good health.

This clonotype was detected ten times or more. This chain joins TRBV15 and TRBJ1-4; D is perhaps TRBD1 (5 bases). The V end was cut by 0 bases, the J end by 0 bases, with 5 bases between. The CDR3 covers 15 residues. From germline, CDR1 is LNHNV and CDR2 YYDKDF (reference sequence). This CDR3 is CATSRDRATNEKLFF. CDR3 in DNA: TGTGCCACCAGCAGAGACAGGGCAACTAATGAAAAACTGTTTTTT.

This clonotype was detected only a few times. The chain combines TRBV3-1 with TRBJ1-1, with D maybe TRBD1 (6 bases). The germline V and J ends were trimmed by 0 bases and 5 bases, with 16 bases remaining between them. Germline V lookup: CDR1 LGHDT, CDR2 YNNKEL (reference sequence). The CDR3 is made up of 16 amino acids. The CDR3 region is CASSQENRVVGTEAFF. The CDR3, as DNA: TGTGCCAGCAGCCAAGAAAACAGGGTAGTGGGGACTGAAGCTTTCTTT.

The chain uses TRBV7-6 and TRBJ2-1; D call uncertain. This CDR3 has 14 amino acids. Germline V gives CDR1 SGHVS, CDR2 FNYEAQ. The V end lost 1 base, the J end lost 12 bases, and 16 bases lay between the germline ends. Here the CDR3 reads CASSLGGQQLGQFF. DNA of the CDR3: TGTGCCAGCAGCTTAGGTGGGCAGCAGTTGGGGCAGTTCTTC.

The chain links TRBV20-1 to TRBJ2-7, with 7 bases that match TRBD2. The CDR3 runs to 14 residues. CDR1 is DFQATT, CDR2 SNEGSKA, per germline (reference sequence). V dropped 2 bases and J dropped 3; count of bases not matched to a gene: 7. The CDR3 region has the DNA TGCAGTGCTAGAATAGCGGGCCCCCTCTACGAGCAGTACTTC. Protein: CSARIAGPLYEQYF.

About this clonotype: At one boundary the junction diverges from the germline segment, which might be a read error. The J gene is TRBJ2-7, the V gene TRBV11-1, with D possibly being TRBD1 (6 bases). The germline V gene has CDR1 SGHAT and CDR2 FQDESV (reference sequence). CDR3 length equals 15 residues. CDR3 DNA sequence: TGTGCCAACAGCTTAGAGGGGACAACCTCCTACGAGCAGTACTTC. Protein product: CANSLEGTTSYEQYF.

The J gene is TRBJ1-2, the V gene TRBV12-3 or TRBV12-4; D gene uncertain. With 3 bases removed from V and 8 bases from J, the gap between germline ends came to 10 bases. The CDR3 contains 12 residues. The CDR3 coding sequence is TGTGCCAGCAGTTTGGTAGGGAAAGGCTACACCTTC. Protein sequence: CASSLVGKGYTF.